This TCR beta chain comes out of a study of shared clonotypes between healthy human individuals. Regarding the study as a whole: Rarefaction gave evidence that sorted-subset sequencing remained incomplete despite large depth. Generation probabilities of non-shared clonotypes were lower (relative to those shared by all four donors).

In replicate PCRs of sorted subsets, roughly 200 ng DNA, approximately 32,000 T cell genomes, was used. Repertoires were generated with immunoSEQ multiplex PCR, while TCRdb's copy carries only in-frame clones and drops some. The sample has some 550,000 clones, roughly 97% seen once. CDR1 is SEHNR, CDR2 FQNEAQ, per germline (reference sequence). Trimming cost V 5 bases and J 5 bases, with 15 bases left between them. The CDR3 runs to 15 residues. Every donor, a Caucasian adult, lived in Nashville, Tennessee. On this clone: Its antigen is undetermined.

This TCR derives from a woman in her thirties in good health. The gene calls are TRBV7-9 and TRBJ2-2; D unresolved. The sequencing input was naive CD4+ T cells sorted from blood. Described subset: CD45RA+ positively selected. This chain's CDR3 is CASSRSFLDTGELFF. The CDR3 DNA reads as TGTGCCAGCAGCCGATCATTTTTGGATACCGGGGAGCTGTTTTTT.